This record covers a single T cell receptor beta chain. Its specific antigen is unknown. One junction end disagrees with the germline gene, perhaps due to a read error. The sample belongs to a study of blood T cell repertoires in COVID-19 (dated by TCRdb to about 2020). Concerning the study at large: Samples from collaborators originated in the United States, Italy and Spain and spanned both the acute and convalescent phases of COVID-19. The material from the prospective study consisted of cDNA or gDNA derived from T cells, B-cell-depleted T cells, or PBMCs. Subjects who had been exposed to COVID-19, were actively infected with it, or had recovered from it provided the deeply sampled blood TCRbeta repertoires that made up the dataset. The repertoires were made available in a free public database intended to serve as a resource for research on the immune response to SARS-CoV-2. Samples came from the ongoing ImmuneRACE study (first 160 participants) plus 1,254 subjects from 6 global collaborators. A de-identified subject ID, COVID-19 status, age in years and sex were almost always included in the sample metadata. Where HLA class I and class II types were available, the types were taken from metadata supplied by the sample provider, not from assay-based typing. Results and caveats for the whole study, not just this receptor: How much clinical and demographic metadata was included differed by source and by participant, and the metadata was provided uncurated.

Each collaborating institution followed its own protocols to collect whole blood in K2EDTA tubes. For TCRbeta analysis, collaborators shipped samples in one of three forms: frozen whole blood, isolated PBMCs, or DNA extracted from either of those sample types. CDR1 and CDR2 are read off the germline V gene as LGHNT and FRNRAP. Including cysteine and phenylalanine, the CDR3 has 12 amino acids. Left in the record is the CDR3 DNA by itself, 36 bases read in frame from the first base. The immunoSEQ Assay, a bias-controlled multiplex PCR, was used to amplify TCRbeta CDR3 regions from genomic DNA. The original methods were these. Nucleated cell counts per sample were estimated from amplification of reference gene primers within the assay. To quantify the absolute abundance of each unique TCRbeta CDR3 rearrangement, sequence reads were collapsed and filtered. For each sample, productive Simpson clonality was calculated as the square root of Simpson's diversity index across productive rearrangements. TCRdb carries this immuneACCESS record with in-frame sequences only. Its versions omit some clonotypes, under half of them owing to an unresolved V gene in the studies checked, with the rest unexplained. The V and J calls and clone size come from that table; D and trimming were worked out from the DNA. The sample table contains 93,000 or so clones; only one count was recorded for approximately 88% of them. The ten largest make up approximately 3.5% of the sample.

This receptor chain uses TRBV12-5 and TRBJ2-4, and 8 bases in between align with TRBD1. This receptor was taken from an older woman with acute or convalescent COVID-19. The material sequenced was peripheral blood. CDR3 loop: CASGLDTGGKDF. In nucleotide form, the sequence is TGTGCTAGTGGTTTGGATACAGGGGGTAAAGACTTC.